This TCR beta chain derives from a study of control samples from healthy donors and cancer patients. Some clones are missing from TCRdb's copy, which holds only in-frame ones; the method was immunoSEQ multiplex PCR. The data contain around 140,000 clones, 80% to 95% of them seen just once; the ten biggest clones take up 4.5% to 7%. What was sequenced was blood. This clonotype was obtained from a man between 18 and 35 years old in good health.

CDR3 residues: CASTRTGTNTEAFF. For the CDR3, the DNA is TGCGCCAGCACCCGGACAGGAACGAACACTGAAGCTTTCTTT. The chain has TRBV5-1 and TRBJ1-1; 7 positions agree with TRBD1. The CDR3 contains 14 residues. The V segment lost 6 bases and the J segment 1 base; nucleotides outside the gene matches: 6. Germline V gene lookup returns CDR1 SGHRS and CDR2 YFSETQ.